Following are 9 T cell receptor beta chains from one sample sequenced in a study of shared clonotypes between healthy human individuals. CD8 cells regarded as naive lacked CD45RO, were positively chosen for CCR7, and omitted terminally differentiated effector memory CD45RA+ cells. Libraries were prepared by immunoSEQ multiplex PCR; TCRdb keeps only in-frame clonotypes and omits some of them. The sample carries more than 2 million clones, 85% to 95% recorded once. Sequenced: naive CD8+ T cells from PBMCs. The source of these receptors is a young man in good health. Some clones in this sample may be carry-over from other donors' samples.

CDR3 sequence: CASSVVPWVSGDLAGELFF. CDR3 in DNA: TGTGCCAGCAGCGTAGTCCCCTGGGTTAGCGGAGATTTGGCCGGGGAGCTGTTTTTT. This chain links TRBV9 with TRBJ2-2, with D tentatively TRBD2 (6 bases). The CDR3 sequence is 19 residues long. Germline CDR1 is SGDLS and CDR2 is YYNGEE. Trimming shortened V by 0 bases and J by 6 bases, and 24 bases separated the two germline ends.

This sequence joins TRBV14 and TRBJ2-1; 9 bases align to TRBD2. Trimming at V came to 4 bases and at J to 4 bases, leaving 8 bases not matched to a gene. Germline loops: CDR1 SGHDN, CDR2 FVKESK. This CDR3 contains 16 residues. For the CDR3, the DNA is TGTGCCAGCAGCCCCCCCCAGCTAGCGGGGTACAATGAGCAGTTCTTC. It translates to CASSPPQLAGYNEQFF. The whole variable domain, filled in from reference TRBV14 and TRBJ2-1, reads EAGVTQFPSHSVIEKGQTVTLRCDPISGHDNLYWYRRVMGKEIKFLLHFVKESKQDESGMPNNRFLAERTGGTYSTLKVQPAELEDSGVYFCASSPPQLAGYNEQFFGPGTRLTVL.

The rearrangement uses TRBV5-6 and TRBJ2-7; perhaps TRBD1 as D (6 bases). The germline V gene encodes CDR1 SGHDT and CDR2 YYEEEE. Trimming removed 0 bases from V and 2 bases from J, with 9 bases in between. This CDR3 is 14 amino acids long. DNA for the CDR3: TGTGCCAGCAGCTTGGGACAGGCAACCTACGAGCAGTACTTC. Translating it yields CASSLGQATYEQYF.

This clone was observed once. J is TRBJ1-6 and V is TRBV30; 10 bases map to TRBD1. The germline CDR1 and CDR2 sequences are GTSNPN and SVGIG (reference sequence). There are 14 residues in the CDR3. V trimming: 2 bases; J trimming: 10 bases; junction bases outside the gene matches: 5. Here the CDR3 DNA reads TGTGCCTGGAGTCCGGGACAGGGGCGGTCACCCCTCCACTTT. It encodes CAWSPGQGRSPLHF.

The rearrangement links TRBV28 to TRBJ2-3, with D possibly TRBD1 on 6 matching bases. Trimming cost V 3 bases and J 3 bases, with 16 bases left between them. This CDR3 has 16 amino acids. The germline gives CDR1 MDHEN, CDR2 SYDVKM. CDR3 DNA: TGTGCCAGCAGTTTTTCCGGGACAAAGGGAACAGATACGCAGTATTTT. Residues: CASSFSGTKGTDTQYF.

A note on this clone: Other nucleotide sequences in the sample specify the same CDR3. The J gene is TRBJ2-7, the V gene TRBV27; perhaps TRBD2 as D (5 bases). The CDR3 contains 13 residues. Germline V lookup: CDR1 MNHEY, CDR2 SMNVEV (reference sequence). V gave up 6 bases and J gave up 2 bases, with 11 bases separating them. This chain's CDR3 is CASSPRGTYEQYF. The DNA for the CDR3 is TGTGCCAGCAGCCCCCGGGGAACCTACGAGCAGTACTTC.

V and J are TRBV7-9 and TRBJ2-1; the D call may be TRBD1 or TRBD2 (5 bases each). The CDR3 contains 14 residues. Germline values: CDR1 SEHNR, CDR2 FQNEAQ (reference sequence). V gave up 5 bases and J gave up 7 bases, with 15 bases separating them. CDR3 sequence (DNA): TGTGCCAGCAGCAGCTGGGACGGTTGGAATGAGCAGTTCTTC. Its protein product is CASSSWDGWNEQFF.

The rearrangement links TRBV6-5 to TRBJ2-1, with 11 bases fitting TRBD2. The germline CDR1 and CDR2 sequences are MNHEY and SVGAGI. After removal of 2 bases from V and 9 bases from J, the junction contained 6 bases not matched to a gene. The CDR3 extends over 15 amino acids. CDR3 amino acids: CASSYSLAGGFEQFF. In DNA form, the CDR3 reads TGTGCCAGCAGTTACAGCCTAGCGGGAGGTTTTGAGCAGTTCTTC.

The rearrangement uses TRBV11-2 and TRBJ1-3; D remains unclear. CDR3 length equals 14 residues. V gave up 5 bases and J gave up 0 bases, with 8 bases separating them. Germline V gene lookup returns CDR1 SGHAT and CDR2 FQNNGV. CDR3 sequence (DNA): TGTGCCAGCAGCGAGAAGAGCTCTGGAAACACCATATATTTT. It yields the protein CASSEKSSGNTIYF.